These 9 T cell receptor beta chains originate from one sample sequenced in a study of blood T cell repertoires in COVID-19 (dated by TCRdb to 2018 to 2020). Library preparation employed the immunoSEQ multiplex PCR assay. TCRdb carries this immuneACCESS record with in-frame sequences only. Its versions omit some clonotypes, under half of them owing to an unresolved V gene in the studies checked, with the rest unexplained. Within this sample are about 210,000 clones, with more than 70% of them counted one time only. 2.5% to 3.5% of the sample belongs to the ten largest clones. Input material: peripheral blood. These receptors were taken from a man in his fifties or sixties with active or convalescent COVID-19.

The genes are TRBV2 and TRBJ2-3; 13 positions agree with TRBD2. CDR3 size: 16 residues. Germline V gene lookup returns CDR1 SNHLY and CDR2 FYNNEI. The junction had 2 bases not matched to a gene; V was cut back by 5 bases and J by 0 bases. The CDR3 spells CASSRGLAGSTDTQYF. The CDR3 region has the DNA TGTGCCAGCAGTAGGGGACTAGCGGGGAGCACAGATACGCAGTATTTT. The full variable domain, rest sourced from reference TRBV2 and TRBJ2-3, is EPEVTQTPSHQVTQMGQEVILRCVPISNHLYFYWYRQILGQKVEFLVSFYNNEISEKSEIFDDQFSVERPDGSNFTLKIRSTKLEDSAMYFCASSRGLAGSTDTQYFGPGTRLTVL.

The rearrangement links TRBV5-5 to TRBJ2-7; tentatively, D is TRBD1 (5 bases). The CDR3 contains 14 residues. CDR1 and CDR2 (germline): SGHKS, YYEKEE (reference sequence). Trimming cost V 0 bases and J 1 base, with 8 bases left between them. The CDR3 loop is CASSLDSGSYEQYF. The DNA for the CDR3 is TGTGCCAGCAGCTTGGATTCAGGGTCCTACGAGCAGTACTTC.

Turning to this clone: Other DNA sequences in this specimen translate into the identical CDR3. The chain has TRBV5-8 and TRBJ2-7, with TRBD1 as a possible D gene (6 bases). CDR3 length: 12 residues. Germline V gene data show CDR1 as SGHTS and CDR2 as YDEGEE. Trimming pared 5 bases from V and 4 bases from J, leaving 10 bases between. The CDR3 coding sequence is TGTGCCAGCAGGGGCAGGGGATACGAGCAGTACTTC. Protein product: CASRGRGYEQYF.

The chain joins TRBV4-1 to TRBJ2-7, with D possibly being TRBD1 (6 bases). V shed 0 bases and J shed 2 bases, with 20 bases lying between them. Germline V gene lookup returns CDR1 MGHRA and CDR2 YSYEKL. The CDR3 consists of 18 residues. The CDR3 nucleotides read TGCGCCAGCAGCCAAGATTATCTGCGTGACAGGCCCACCTACGAGCAGTACTTC. Residues: CASSQDYLRDRPTYEQYF.

The DNA of the CDR3 is TGTGCCATCAGGGCTGAAGCGGGAGGGAGGGTAGGAGAGACCCAGTACTTC. This gives the protein CAIRAEAGGRVGETQYF. The rearrangement joins TRBV10-3 to TRBJ2-5; 10 nucleotides line up with TRBD2. Per germline, CDR1 ENHRY and CDR2 SYGVKD. The CDR3 sequence is 17 residues long. V shed 6 bases and J 4 bases; nucleotides not matched to a gene: 14.

The chain combines TRBV11-2 with TRBJ2-3, with 7 nucleotides matching TRBD2. Trimming cost V 6 bases and J 7 bases; bases outside gene matches: 13. The CDR3 spans 15 residues. Per the germline V gene, CDR1 is SGHAT and CDR2 is FQNNGV. The DNA of the CDR3 is TGTGCCAGCAGTCCCGGGACTACCCTAGACAATACGCAGTATTTT. Its translation is CASSPGTTLDNTQYF.

The chain is built from TRBV2 and TRBJ1-1, with D possibly matching TRBD1 (5 bases). From germline, CDR1 is SNHLY and CDR2 FYNNEI. Between the trimmed V and J ends, which lost 6 bases and 2 bases, there was a span of 16 bases. There are 15 residues in the CDR3. For the CDR3, the DNA is TGTGCCAGCAGCCCCTCGTTCAGGACAAACACTGAAGCTTTCTTT. Translation: CASSPSFRTNTEAFF.

The genes are TRBV24-1 and TRBJ2-3; possible D gene TRBD2, 6 bases. V dropped 5 bases and J dropped 4 bases, with 12 bases sitting between them. Germline V gives CDR1 KGHDR, CDR2 SFDVKD. The CDR3 loop spans 14 amino acids. CDR3 in DNA: TGTGCCACCAGTGGCGGGGAGGCGGCAGATACGCAGTATTTT. Translation: CATSGGEAADTQYF.

The CDR3 here is CASSLVRGTGNTIYF. DNA for the CDR3: TGTGCCAGCAGCTTAGTCCGGGGGACTGGAAACACCATATATTTT. J is TRBJ1-3 and V is TRBV11-2; possibly TRBD1 for D (5 bases). CDR1 and CDR2 from the germline V gene are SGHAT and FQNNGV. The CDR3 extends over 15 amino acids. Trimming cost V 1 base and J 2 bases, with 9 bases left between them.